This T cell receptor beta chain came from a study of a mutant IDH1 vaccine in newly diagnosed glioma. Background on the study: With temozolomide cycles, or 4-6 weeks after radiotherapy alone, vaccination was started. Radiotherapy, temozolomide, or both had been given previously, and both were given to most.

In regard to this clone: As yet, its antigen is unknown.

The length of the CDR3 is 14 residues. V was clipped by 2 bases and J by 1 base, with 8 bases between them. CDR1 and CDR2 from the germline V gene are LNHDA and SQIVND (reference sequence). The protocol was immunoSEQ multiplex PCR, while the TCRdb copy is restricted to in-frame clones and leaves out a portion. The sample shows roughly 36,000 clones, roughly 90% of them seen only once. Indicated time point: week 23, last vaccination. Vaccinated patients received 300 ug of mutant IDH1 20-mer peptide per dose, with topical imiquimod. The sequences come from PBMCs, collected from a glioma patient whose treatment included an IDH1 peptide vaccine. The TCR sequence derives from a man in his forties with glioma. The chain joins TRBV19 to TRBJ1-1, with D possibly matching TRBD1 (5 bases). DNA for the CDR3: TGTGCCAGTAGTATATGGGGGGAGAACACTGAAGCTTTCTTT. The encoded protein is CASSIWGENTEAFF.